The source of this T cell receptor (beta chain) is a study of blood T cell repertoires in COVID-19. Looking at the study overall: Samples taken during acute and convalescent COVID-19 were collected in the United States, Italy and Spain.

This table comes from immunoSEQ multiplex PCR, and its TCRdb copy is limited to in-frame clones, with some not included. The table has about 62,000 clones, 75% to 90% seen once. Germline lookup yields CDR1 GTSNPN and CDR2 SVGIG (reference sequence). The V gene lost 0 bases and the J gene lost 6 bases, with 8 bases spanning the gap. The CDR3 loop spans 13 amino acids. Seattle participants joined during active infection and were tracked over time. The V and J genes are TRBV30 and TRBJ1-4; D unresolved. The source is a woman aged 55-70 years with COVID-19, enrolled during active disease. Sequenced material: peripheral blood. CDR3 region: CAWSVPLDEKLFF. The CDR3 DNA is TGTGCCTGGAGTGTACCCCTAGATGAAAAACTGTTTTTT.